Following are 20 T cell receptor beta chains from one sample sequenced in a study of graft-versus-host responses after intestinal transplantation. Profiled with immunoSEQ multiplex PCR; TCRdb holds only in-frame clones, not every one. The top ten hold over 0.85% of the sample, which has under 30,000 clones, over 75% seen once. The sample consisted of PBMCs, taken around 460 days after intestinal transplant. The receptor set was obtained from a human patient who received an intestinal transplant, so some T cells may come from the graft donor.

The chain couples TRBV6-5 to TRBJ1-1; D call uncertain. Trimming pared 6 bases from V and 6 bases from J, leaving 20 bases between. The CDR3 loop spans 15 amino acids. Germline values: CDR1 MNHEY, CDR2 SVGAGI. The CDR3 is CASSPRQDLLAEAFF. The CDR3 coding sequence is TGTGCCAGCAGCCCTCGCCAGGACCTTTTAGCTGAAGCTTTCTTT.

CDR3 amino acids: CASKDTGSSPLHF. CDR3 DNA sequence: TGTGCCAGTAAGGATACAGGGAGCTCACCCCTCCACTTT. This chain connects TRBV2 to TRBJ1-6; the D gene is possibly TRBD1 (6 bases). Per the germline V gene, CDR1 is SNHLY and CDR2 is FYNNEI. The germline V and J ends were trimmed by 9 bases and 10 bases, with 16 bases remaining between them. The CDR3 spans 13 residues.

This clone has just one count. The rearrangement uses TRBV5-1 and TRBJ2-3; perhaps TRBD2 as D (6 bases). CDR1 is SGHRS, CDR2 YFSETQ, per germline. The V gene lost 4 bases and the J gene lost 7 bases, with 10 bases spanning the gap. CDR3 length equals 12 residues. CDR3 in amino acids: CASSAGPYTQYF. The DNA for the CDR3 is TGCGCCAGCAGCGCGGGACCTTATACGCAGTATTTT.

CDR3 loop: CASDERGDYEQYF. In DNA form, the CDR3 reads TGTGCCAGCGATGAAAGGGGAGACTACGAGCAGTACTTC. This chain links TRBV6-5 with TRBJ2-7; D is possibly TRBD1 or TRBD2 (5 bases each). Trimming pared 8 bases from V and 3 bases from J, leaving 14 bases between. This CDR3 contains 13 residues. CDR1 MNHEY and CDR2 SVGAGI come from the germline V gene.

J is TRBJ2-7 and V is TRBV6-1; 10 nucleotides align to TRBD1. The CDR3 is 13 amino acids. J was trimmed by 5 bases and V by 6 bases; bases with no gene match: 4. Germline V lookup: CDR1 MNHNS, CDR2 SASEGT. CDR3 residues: CASRTTGGNEQYF. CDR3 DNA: TGTGCCAGCAGAACGACAGGGGGCAACGAGCAGTACTTC.

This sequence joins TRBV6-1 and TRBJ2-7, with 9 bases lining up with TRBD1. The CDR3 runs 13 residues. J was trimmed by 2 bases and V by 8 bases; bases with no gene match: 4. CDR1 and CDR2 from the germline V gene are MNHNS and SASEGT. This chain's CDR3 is CASHRDRAYEQYF. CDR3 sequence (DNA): TGTGCCAGCCATCGGGACAGGGCCTACGAGCAGTACTTC.

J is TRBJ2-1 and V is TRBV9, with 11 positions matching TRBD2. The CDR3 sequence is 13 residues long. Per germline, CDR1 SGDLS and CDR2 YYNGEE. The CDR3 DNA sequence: TGTGACCAGACTAGCGGGGATGACAATGAGCAGTTCTTC. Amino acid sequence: CDQTSGDDNEQFF.

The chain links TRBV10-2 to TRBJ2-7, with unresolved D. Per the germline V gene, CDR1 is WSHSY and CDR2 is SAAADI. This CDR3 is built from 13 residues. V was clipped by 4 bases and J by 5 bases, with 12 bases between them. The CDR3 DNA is TGCGCCAGCAGTGGGCAGGATTACGACGAGCAGTACTTC. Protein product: CASSGQDYDEQYF.

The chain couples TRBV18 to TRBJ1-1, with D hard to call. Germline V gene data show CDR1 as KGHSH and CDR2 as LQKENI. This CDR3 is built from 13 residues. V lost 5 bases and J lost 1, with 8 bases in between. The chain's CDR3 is CASSSAENTEAFF. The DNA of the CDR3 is TGTGCCAGCTCATCCGCAGAGAACACTGAAGCTTTCTTT.

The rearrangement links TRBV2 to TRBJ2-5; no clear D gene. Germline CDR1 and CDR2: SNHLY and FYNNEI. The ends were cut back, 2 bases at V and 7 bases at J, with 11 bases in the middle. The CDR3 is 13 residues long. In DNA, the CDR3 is TGTGCCAGCAGTGAACAAAGGTATTCGACCCAGTACTTC. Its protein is CASSEQRYSTQYF.

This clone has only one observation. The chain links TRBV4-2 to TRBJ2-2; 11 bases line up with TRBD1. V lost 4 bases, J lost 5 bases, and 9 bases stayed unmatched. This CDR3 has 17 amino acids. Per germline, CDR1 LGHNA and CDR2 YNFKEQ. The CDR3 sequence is CASSRFPGTGGTGELFF. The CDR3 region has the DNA TGTGCCAGCAGCCGATTCCCCGGGACAGGGGGTACCGGGGAGCTGTTTTTT.

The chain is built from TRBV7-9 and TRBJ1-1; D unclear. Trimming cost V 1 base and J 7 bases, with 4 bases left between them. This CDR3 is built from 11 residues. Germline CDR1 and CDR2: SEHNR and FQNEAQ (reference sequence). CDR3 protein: CASSLGLEAFF. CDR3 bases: TGTGCCAGCAGCTTAGGGCTTGAAGCTTTCTTT.

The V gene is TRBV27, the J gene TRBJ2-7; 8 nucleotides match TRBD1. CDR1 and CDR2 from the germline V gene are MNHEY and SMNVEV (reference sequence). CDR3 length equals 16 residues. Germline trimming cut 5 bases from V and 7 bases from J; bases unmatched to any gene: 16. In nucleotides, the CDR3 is TGTGCCAGCAGTCGGACCCCACAGGGGGGCGTTGGGGAGCAGTACTTC. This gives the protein CASSRTPQGGVGEQYF.

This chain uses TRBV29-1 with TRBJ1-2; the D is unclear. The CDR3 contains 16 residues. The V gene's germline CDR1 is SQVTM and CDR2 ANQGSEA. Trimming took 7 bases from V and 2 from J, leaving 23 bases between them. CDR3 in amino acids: CSGEPRVGIANYGYTF. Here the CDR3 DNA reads TGCAGCGGGGAACCCCGTGTCGGCATAGCAAACTATGGCTACACCTTC.

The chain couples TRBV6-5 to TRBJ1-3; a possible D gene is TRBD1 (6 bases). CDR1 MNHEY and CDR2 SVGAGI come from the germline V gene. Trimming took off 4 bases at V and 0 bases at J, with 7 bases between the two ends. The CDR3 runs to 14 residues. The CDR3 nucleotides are TGTGCCAGCAGTTCACAGGGCTCTGGAAACACCATATATTTT. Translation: CASSSQGSGNTIYF.

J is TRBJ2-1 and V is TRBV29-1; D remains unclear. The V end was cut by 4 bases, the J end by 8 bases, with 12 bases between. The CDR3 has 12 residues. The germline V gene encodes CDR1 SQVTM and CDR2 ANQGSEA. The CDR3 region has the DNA TGCAGCGTTGTTAAGGAGTACGATGAGCAGTTCTTC. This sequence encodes CSVVKEYDEQFF.

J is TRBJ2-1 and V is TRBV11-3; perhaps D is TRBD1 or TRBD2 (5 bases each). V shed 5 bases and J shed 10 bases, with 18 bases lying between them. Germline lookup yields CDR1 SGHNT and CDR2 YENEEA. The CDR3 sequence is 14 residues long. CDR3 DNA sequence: TGTGCCAGCAGCATGACCGGGACCGGGCGCGAGCAGTTCTTC. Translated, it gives CASSMTGTGREQFF.

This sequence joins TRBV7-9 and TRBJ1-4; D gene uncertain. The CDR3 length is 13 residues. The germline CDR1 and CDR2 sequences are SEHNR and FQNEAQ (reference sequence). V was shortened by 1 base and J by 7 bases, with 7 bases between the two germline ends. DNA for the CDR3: TGTGCCAGCAGCTTAGGTACTTTTGAAAAACTGTTTTTT. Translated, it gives CASSLGTFEKLFF.

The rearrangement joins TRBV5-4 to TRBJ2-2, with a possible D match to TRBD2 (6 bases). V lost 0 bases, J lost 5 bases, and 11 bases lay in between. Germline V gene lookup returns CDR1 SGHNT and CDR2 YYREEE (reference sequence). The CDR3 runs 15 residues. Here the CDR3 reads CASSLGRAGTGELFF. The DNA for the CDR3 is TGTGCCAGCAGCTTGGGGAGGGCTGGGACCGGGGAGCTGTTTTTT.

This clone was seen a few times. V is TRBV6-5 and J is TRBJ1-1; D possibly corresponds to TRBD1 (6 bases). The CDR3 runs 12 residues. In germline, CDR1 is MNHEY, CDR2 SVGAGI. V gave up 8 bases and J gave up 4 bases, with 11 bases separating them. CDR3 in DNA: TGTGCCAGCGGTGGGGGGGCCACTGAAGCTTTCTTT. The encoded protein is CASGGGATEAFF.